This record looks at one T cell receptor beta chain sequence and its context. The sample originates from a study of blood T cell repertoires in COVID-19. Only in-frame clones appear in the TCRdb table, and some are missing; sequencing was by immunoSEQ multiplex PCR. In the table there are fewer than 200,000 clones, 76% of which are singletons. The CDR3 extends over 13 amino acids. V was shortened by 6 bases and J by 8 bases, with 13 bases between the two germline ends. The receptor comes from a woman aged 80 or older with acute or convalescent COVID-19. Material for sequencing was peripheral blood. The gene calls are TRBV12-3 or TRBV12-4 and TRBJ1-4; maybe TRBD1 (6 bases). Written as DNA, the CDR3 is TGTGCCAGCAGCCCCACAGGGTTCGAAAAACTGTTTTTT. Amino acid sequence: CASSPTGFEKLFF.